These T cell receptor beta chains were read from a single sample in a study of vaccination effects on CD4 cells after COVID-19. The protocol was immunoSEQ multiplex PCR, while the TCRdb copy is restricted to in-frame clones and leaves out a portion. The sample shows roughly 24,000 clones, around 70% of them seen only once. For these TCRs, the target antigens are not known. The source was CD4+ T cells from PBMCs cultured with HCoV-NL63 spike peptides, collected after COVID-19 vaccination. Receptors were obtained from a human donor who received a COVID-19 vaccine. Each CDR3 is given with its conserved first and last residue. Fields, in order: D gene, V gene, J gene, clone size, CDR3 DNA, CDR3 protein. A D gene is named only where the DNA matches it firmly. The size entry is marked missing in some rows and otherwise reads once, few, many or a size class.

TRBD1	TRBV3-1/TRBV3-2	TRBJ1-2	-	TGTGCCAGCAGCCAAAGGACAGGGGGTTTAATCTACACCTTC	CASSQRTGGLIYTF
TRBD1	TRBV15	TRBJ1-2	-	TGTGCCACCAGCAGAAAAGGGGGACAGGGGTATAGCTATGGCTACACCTTC	CATSRKGGQGYSYGYTF
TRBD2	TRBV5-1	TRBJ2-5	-	TGCGCCAGCAGCTTGGCGCTAGCGGGGGGGCCCGGTGAGACCCAGTACTTC	CASSLALAGGPGETQYF
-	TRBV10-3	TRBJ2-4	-	TGTGCCATCAGCCAGGGGGCCAAAAACATTCAGTACTTC	CAISQGAKNIQYF
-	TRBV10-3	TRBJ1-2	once	TGTGCCATCACTGTGGACAGACAGTATGGCTACACCTTC	CAITVDRQYGYTF
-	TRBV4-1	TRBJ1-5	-	TGCGCCAGCAGCCAAGTCGATATGGGGTGGGTCAATCAGCCCCAGCATTTT	CASSQVDMGWVNQPQHF
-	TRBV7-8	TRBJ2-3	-	TGTGCCAGCAGCTTACTCTCGGGGGCCCTCACAGATACGCAGTATTTT	CASSLLSGALTDTQYF
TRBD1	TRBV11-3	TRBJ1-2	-	TGTGCCAGTTCAAGGGGGCTGGGTGATGGCTACACCTTC	CASSRGLGDGYTF
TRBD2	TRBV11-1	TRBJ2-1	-	TGTGCCAGCAGCATAAGCGGGAGTAGGTACAATGAGCAGTTCTTC	CASSISGSRYNEQFF
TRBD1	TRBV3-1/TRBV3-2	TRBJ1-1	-	TGTGCCAGCAGCCAACTACAGGGGGCCAGGGCTGAAGCTTTCTTT	CASSQLQGARAEAFF
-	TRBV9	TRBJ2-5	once	TGTGCCAGCAGCCCCGCTTTCCAAGAGACCCAGTACTTC	CASSPAFQETQYF
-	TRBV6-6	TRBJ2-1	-	TGTGCCAGCAGGGCCGATAGCGGAGCATACAATGAGCAGTTCTTC	CASRADSGAYNEQFF
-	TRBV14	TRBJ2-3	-	TGTGCCAGCAGCCCACCTCTTTCGACAGGGGAGGGGACGCAGTATTTT	CASSPPLSTGEGTQYF
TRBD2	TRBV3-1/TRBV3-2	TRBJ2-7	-	TGTGCCAGCAGCCGAAAATTCTTCGGACTAGCGGGAAGCTCCTACGAGCAGTACTTC	CASSRKFFGLAGSSYEQYF
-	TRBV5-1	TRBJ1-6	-	TGCGCCAGCAGCTCCAACCCAACCTATAATTCACCCCTCCACTTT	CASSSNPTYNSPLHF
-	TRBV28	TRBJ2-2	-	TGTGCCAGCAGAGTCTCTTCGAACACCGGGGAGCTGTTTTTT	CASRVSSNTGELFF
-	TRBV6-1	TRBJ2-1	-	TGTGCCAGCAGTGAATTCCCGACTAGTATTAATGAGCAGTTCTTC	CASSEFPTSINEQFF
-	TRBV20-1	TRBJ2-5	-	TGCAGTGCAAGGACTGGGGAGACCCAGTACTTC	CSARTGETQYF
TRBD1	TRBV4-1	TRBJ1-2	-	TGCGCCAGCAGCCAAGGGACAGGGGCTGGTGGCTACACCTTC	CASSQGTGAGGYTF
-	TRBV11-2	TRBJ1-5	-	TGTGCCAGCAGCTTCGGTCTGAATAGCAATCAGCCCCAGCATTTT	CASSFGLNSNQPQHF
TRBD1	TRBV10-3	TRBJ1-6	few	TGTGCCATCAGTGAAGAGGGGGCTGGATCACCCCTCCACTTT	CAISEEGAGSPLHF
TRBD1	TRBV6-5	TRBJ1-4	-	TGTGCCAGCAGTTCGGACCCGACAGGGGGAGGAGAAAAACTGTTTTTT	CASSSDPTGGGEKLFF
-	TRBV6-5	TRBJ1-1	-	TGTGCCAGTCTGATGACAGCATCTTCTGAAGCTTTCTTT	CASLMTASSEAFF
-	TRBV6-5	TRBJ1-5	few	TGTGCCAGCAGCGGACAAAGCAATCAGCCCCAGCATTTT	CASSGQSNQPQHF
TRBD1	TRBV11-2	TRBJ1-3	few	TGTGCCAGCAGCGTCGGGACAGGAAACCCCTCTGGAAACACCATATATTTT	CASSVGTGNPSGNTIYF
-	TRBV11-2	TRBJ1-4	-	TGTGCCAGCAGCCCCCTCCTCTCGGGGGCTGGGAAAAAACTGTTTTTT	CASSPLLSGAGKKLFF
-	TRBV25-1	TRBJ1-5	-	TGTGCCAGCAGTGAAGGGTGGTTCAATCAGCCCCAGCATTTT	CASSEGWFNQPQHF
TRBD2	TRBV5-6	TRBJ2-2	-	TGTGCCAGCAGCCCTAGACTAGCGGGAGGGCCAGGCGGGGAGCTGTTTTTT	CASSPRLAGGPGGELFF
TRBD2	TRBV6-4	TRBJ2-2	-	TGTGCCAGCAGTGCTACTAGCGGGAACACCGGGGAGCTGTTTTTT	CASSATSGNTGELFF
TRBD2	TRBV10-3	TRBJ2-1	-	TGTGCCATCAGTGCCCCCCAGCGGGGGAGCGGATACAATGAGCAGTTCTTC	CAISAPQRGSGYNEQFF
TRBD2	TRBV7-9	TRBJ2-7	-	TGTGCCAGCAGCTTAGCCCCAGCTAGCGGGGGGGCCTACGAGCAGTACTTC	CASSLAPASGGAYEQYF
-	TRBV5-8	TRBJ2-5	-	TGTGCCAGCAGCTTAGGACAGATTTTGGGAGAGACCCAGTACTTC	CASSLGQILGETQYF
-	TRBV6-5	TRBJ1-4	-	TGTGCCAGCCAGAGCGTCGGTACGGCTAATGAAAAACTGTTTTTT	CASQSVGTANEKLFF
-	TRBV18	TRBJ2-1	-	TGTGCCAGCTCACCAAGGGCTCCCGCGAGCTCCTACAATGAGCAGTTCTTC	CASSPRAPASSYNEQFF
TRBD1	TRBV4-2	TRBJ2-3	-	TGTGCCAGCAGCCTGGACAGGGGGCGCCGCACAGATACGCAGTATTTT	CASSLDRGRRTDTQYF
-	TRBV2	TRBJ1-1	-	TGTGCCAGCAGTGAAGCTGGGCACCGTCCTTTCTTT	CASSEAGHRPFF
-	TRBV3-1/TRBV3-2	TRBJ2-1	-	TGTGCCAGCAGCCAAAATTACAATGAGCAGTTCTTC	CASSQNYNEQFF
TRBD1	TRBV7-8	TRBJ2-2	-	TGTGCCAGCAGCGACGCCGGGACCCCTAGACAGGGGGGGGAGCTGTTTTTT	CASSDAGTPRQGGELFF
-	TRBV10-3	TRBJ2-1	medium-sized	TGTGCCATCAGTGAGTCGATGAATAAGGCGGTCTCCTACAATGAGCAGTTCTTC	CAISESMNKAVSYNEQFF
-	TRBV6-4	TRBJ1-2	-	TGTGCCAGCAGTTCCGGGACACACTATGGCTACACCTTC	CASSSGTHYGYTF
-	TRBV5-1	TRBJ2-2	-	TGCGCCAGCAGGGGGTCGACGAACACCGGGGAGCTGTTTTTT	CASRGSTNTGELFF
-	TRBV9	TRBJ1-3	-	TGTGCCAGCAGCGTAGCGGAGGGAGCCTTCGGAAACACCATATATTTT	CASSVAEGAFGNTIYF
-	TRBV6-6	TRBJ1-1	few	TGTGCCAGCAGTTACGGGCAGCTGAACACTGAAGCTTTCTTT	CASSYGQLNTEAFF
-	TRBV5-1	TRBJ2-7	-	TGCGCCAGCAGTTCGGACGTCGTGTTAAGTTACGAGCAGTACTTC	CASSSDVVLSYEQYF
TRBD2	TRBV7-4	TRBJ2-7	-	TGTGCCAGCAGCTTAGTGGTCAGGGTGAGGCGGGACTATTACGAGCAGTACTTC	CASSLVVRVRRDYYEQYF
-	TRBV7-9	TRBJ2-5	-	TGTGCCAGCACCCCGGACGTTAGCCAAGAGACCCAGTACTTC	CASTPDVSQETQYF
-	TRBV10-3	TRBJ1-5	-	TGTGCCATCAGTGAGGGGGTCCGACCCCAGCATTTT	CAISEGVRPQHF
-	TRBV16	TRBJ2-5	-	TGTGCCAGCAGCCAAGGGACCCAAGAGACCCAGTACTTC	CASSQGTQETQYF
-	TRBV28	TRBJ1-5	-	TGTGCCAGCAGTCGGCCCGCCCGGACTGGTCAGCCCCAGCATTTT	CASSRPARTGQPQHF
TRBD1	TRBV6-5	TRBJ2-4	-	TGTGCCAGCGTCGGGACAGGGGACAAAAACATTCAGTACTTC	CASVGTGDKNIQYF
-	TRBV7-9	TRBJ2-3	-	TGTGCCAGCAGCTCCGGACTAGATACGCAGTATTTT	CASSSGLDTQYF
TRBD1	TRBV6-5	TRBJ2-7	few	TGTGCCAGCAGGCCCACAGGGGCCTACGAGCAGTACTTC	CASRPTGAYEQYF
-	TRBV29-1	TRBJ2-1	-	TGCAGCGTCCCTGCCGATGGACAGTACAATGAGCAGTTCTTC	CSVPADGQYNEQFF
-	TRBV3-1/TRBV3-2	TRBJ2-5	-	TGTGCCAGCCTTTTAGGGGGGGAAGAGACCCAGTACTTC	CASLLGGEETQYF
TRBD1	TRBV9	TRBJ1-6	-	TGTGCCAGCAGCGTAGAACCCGGGACAGGGGGCCGACCCCTCCACTTT	CASSVEPGTGGRPLHF
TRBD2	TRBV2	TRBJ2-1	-	TGTGCCAGCAGGGGACTAGTCAATGAGCAGTTCTTC	CASRGLVNEQFF
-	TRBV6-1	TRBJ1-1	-	TGTGCCAGCAGTGAAGTCTCCCCTAGAGGGAACACTGAAGCTTTCTTT	CASSEVSPRGNTEAFF
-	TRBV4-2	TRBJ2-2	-	TGTGCCAGCAGCCCACGACAGGTGGCGGACACCGGGGAGCTGTTTTTT	CASSPRQVADTGELFF
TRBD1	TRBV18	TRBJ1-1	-	TGTGCCAGCTCACCACCGGGAGACAGGGGGTATGGTGAAGCTTTCTTT	CASSPPGDRGYGEAFF